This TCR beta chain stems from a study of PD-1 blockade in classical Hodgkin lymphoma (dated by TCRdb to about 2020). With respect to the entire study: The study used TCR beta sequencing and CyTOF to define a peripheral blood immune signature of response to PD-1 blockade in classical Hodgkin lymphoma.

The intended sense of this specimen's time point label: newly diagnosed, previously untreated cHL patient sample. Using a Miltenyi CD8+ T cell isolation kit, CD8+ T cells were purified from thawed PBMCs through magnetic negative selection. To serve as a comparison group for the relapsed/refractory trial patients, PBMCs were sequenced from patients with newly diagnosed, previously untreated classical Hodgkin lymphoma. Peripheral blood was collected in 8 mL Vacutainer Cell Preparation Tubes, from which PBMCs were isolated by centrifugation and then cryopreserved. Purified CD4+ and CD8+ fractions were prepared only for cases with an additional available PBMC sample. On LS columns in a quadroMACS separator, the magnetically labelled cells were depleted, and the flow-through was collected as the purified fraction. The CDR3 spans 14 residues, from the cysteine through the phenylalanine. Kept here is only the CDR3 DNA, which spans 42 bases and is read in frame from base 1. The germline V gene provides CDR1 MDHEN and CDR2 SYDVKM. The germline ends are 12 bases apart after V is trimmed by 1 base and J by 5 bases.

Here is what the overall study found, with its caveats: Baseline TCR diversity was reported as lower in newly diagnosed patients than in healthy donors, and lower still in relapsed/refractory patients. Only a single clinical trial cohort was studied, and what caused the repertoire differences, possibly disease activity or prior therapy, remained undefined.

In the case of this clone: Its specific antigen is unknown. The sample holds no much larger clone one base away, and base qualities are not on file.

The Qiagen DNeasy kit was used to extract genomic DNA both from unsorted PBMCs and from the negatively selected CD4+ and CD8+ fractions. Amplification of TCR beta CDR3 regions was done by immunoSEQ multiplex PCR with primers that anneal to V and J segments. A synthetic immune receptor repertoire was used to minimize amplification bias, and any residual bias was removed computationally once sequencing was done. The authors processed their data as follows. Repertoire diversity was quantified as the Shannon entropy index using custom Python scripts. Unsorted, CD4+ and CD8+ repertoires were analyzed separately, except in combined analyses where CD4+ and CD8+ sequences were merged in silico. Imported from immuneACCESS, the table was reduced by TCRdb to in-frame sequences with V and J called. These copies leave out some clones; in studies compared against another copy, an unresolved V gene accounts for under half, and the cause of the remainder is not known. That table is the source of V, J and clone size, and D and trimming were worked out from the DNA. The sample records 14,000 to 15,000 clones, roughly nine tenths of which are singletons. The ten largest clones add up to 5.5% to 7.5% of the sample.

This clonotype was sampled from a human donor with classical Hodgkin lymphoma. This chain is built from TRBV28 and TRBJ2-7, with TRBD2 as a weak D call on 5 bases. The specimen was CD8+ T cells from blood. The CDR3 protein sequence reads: CASSLYRGSNEQYF. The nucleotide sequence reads TGTGCCAGCAGTTTATATCGGGGTTCAAACGAGCAGTACTTC.